The clone carrying this T cell receptor (beta chain) was seen only once. The entry originates in a study of blood T cell repertoires in COVID-19. Study in general: Acute-phase and convalescent COVID-19 samples originated in the United States, Italy and Spain. Sources were T cells, B-cell-depleted T cells, or PBMCs; the material itself was cDNA or gDNA.

The CDR3 loop spans 15 amino acids. J gave up 0 bases and V 6 bases, and 1 base lay outside the gene matches. CDR1 is ENHRY and CDR2 is SYGVKD in the germline V gene. Original processing methods: How many nucleated cells were present was estimated from reference gene primer amplification. Repertoires were generated with immunoSEQ multiplex PCR, while TCRdb's copy carries only in-frame clones and drops some. V, J and clone size reflect that table, while D and trimming were determined from the DNA. The profile covers around 100,000 clones, with roughly nine tenths appearing a single time and approximately 2% taken by the ten largest.

V gene TRBV10-3 combines with J gene TRBJ2-2, with 10 bases matching TRBD1. The sequenced sample consisted of peripheral blood. The TCR originated in a man aged 50-60 years with active COVID-19. The CDR3 spells CAIRTGGANTGELFF. The DNA of the CDR3 is TGTGCCATCAGGACAGGGGGCGCGAACACCGGGGAGCTGTTTTTT.